This T cell receptor (beta chain) emerged from a study of blood T cell repertoires in COVID-19. About the study: Samples came from the United States, Italy and Spain, spanning acute and convalescent COVID-19. Sources were T cells, B-cell-depleted T cells, or PBMCs; the material itself was cDNA or gDNA.

This clone occurred a few times. CDR1 is GTSNPN, CDR2 SVGIG, per germline (reference sequence). The CDR3 contains 12 residues. V lost 3 bases, J lost 9 bases, and 9 bases lay in between. Only in-frame clones appear in the TCRdb table, and some are missing; sequencing was by immunoSEQ multiplex PCR. This table has about 35,000 clones, 85% appearing once. This clonotype was sampled from a man aged 60 to 69 with active or convalescent COVID-19. The chain links TRBV30 to TRBJ1-6; D gene unclear. Sequencing used peripheral blood. The CDR3 DNA is TGTGCCTGGAGGTTAAGCGGTTCACCCCTCCACTTT. Its translation: CAWRLSGSPLHF.